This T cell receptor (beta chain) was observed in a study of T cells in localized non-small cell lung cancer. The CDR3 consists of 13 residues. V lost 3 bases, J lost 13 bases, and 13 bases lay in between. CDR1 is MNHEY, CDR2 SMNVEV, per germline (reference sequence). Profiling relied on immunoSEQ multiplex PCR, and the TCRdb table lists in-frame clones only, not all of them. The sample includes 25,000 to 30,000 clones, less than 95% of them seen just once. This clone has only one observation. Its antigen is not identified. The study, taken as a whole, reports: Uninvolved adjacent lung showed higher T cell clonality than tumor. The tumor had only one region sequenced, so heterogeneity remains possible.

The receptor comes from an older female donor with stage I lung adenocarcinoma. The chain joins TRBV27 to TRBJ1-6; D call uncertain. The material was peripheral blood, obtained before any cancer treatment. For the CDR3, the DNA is TGTGCCAGCAGTTTTTTCCTGGGTTCGCCCCTCCACTTT. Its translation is CASSFFLGSPLHF.